These T cell receptor beta chains were read from a single sample in a study of T cell repertoires in cytomegalovirus infection. TCRdb reanalysed the reads using MiXCR and keeps one entry per CDR3 protein. Of around 320,000 distinct CDR3 sequences in the sample, 8% to 10% were seen once. What was sequenced was PBMCs. The receptors derive from a human donor in good health (CMV status not recorded). Some clones in this sample may be carry-over from other donors' samples. CDR3s include the opening cysteine and the closing phenylalanine or tryptophan. A D gene is named only where the DNA matches it firmly. Clone size is given for some rows only: seen once, a few or many times, or a class if the clone is expanded.

>TRBJ2-4|-|TRBV27|-
TGTGCCAGCAGTTTAGGGCTGAAAAACATTCAGTACTTC
CASSLGLKNIQYF
>TRBJ1-1|-|TRBV6-2/TRBV6-3|-
TGTGCCAGCAGTTACAGGGGACACGAGAACACTGAAGCTTTCTTT
CASSYRGHENTEAFF
>TRBJ2-1|TRBD2|TRBV7-2|many
TGTGCCAGCAGCTTAAGTGGCGGGAGGGCCGACGAGCAGTTCTTC
CASSLSGGRADEQFF
>TRBJ2-1|TRBD2|TRBV7-8|few
TGTGCCAGCAGCTTTTGGACTAGCGGGAGGGTCAATGAGCAGTTCTTC
CASSFWTSGRVNEQFF
>TRBJ1-5|-|TRBV28|few
TGTGCCAGCACCATTCCCACTTGGAATCAGCCCCAGCATTTT
CASTIPTWNQPQHF
>TRBJ2-3|-|TRBV7-2|few
TGTGCCAGCAGGAGCAGGGTCTGGGATACGCAGTATTTT
CASRSRVWDTQYF
>TRBJ2-7|-|TRBV28|many
TGTGCCAGCAGTTGGGGATCTGGGGCGGGGGAGCAGTACTTC
CASSWGSGAGEQYF
>TRBJ2-7|-|TRBV24-1|-
TGTGCCACCAGTGATTCAGGGATCGCCTACGAGCAGTACTTC
CATSDSGIAYEQYF
>TRBJ2-2|TRBD2|TRBV12-3/TRBV12-4|many
TGTGCCAGCAGTTTTAGCGCTAGCGGGAGTACCGGGGAGCTGTTTTTT
CASSFSASGSTGELFF
>TRBJ2-3|TRBD2|TRBV7-8|many
TGTGCCAGCAGCCCTTTAGCGGGAGCCACAGATACGCAGTATTTT
CASSPLAGATDTQYF
>TRBJ2-5|TRBD2|TRBV29-1|few
TGCAGCGTTGAGACCGGGACTAGCGGATCGACCCAGTACTTC
CSVETGTSGSTQYF
>TRBJ1-2|-|TRBV12-3/TRBV12-4|-
TGTGCCAGCAGCGACTGGGGGTGGAACTATGGCTACACCTTC
CASSDWGWNYGYTF
>TRBJ2-1|-|TRBV12-5|-
TGTGCTAGTGGTTCCTACGATGAGCAGTTCTTC
CASGSYDEQFF
>TRBJ2-1|-|TRBV3-1|few
TGTGCCAGCAGGGGACTCTTGGGGCAGTTCTTC
CASRGLLGQFF
>TRBJ1-1|TRBD1|TRBV6-1|few
TGTGCCAGCACCGACACAGGGGGAGGTGGCACTGAAGCTTTCTTT
CASTDTGGGGTEAFF
>TRBJ2-7|-|TRBV20-1|-
TGCAGTGCACCAGATATGGACGACCTGAGCTACGAGCAGTACTTC
CSAPDMDDLSYEQYF
>TRBJ2-4|TRBD2|TRBV28|many
TGTGCCAGCAGTTTAAGTAGCGGGAGAGGCATTCAGTACTTC
CASSLSSGRGIQYF
>TRBJ2-5|TRBD1|TRBV29-1|few
TGCAGCGTCTCGGACAGGGTTGACGAGACCCAGTACTTC
CSVSDRVDETQYF
>TRBJ2-1|TRBD2|TRBV11-2|-
TGTGCCAGCAGCTCACAAAGCGGGAGGGGTATCAATGAGCAGTTCTTC
CASSSQSGRGINEQFF
>TRBJ2-3|TRBD2|TRBV7-2|many
TGTGCCAGCAGCATCGGACTAGCTAGTGGTACAGATACGCAGTATTTT
CASSIGLASGTDTQYF
>TRBJ2-5|TRBD1|TRBV2|-
TGTGCCAGCAGTGGCCAGACAGGGGGCGGTGAGACCCAGTACTTC
CASSGQTGGGETQYF
>TRBJ1-6|-|TRBV3-1|many
TGTGCCAGCAGTTTAACAGGAAGGAATTCACCCCTCCACTTT
CASSLTGRNSPLHF
>TRBJ2-2|-|TRBV11-3|few
TGTGCCAGCAGCTTAGATATCGGCAGGTCGTACACCGGGGAGCTGTTTTTT
CASSLDIGRSYTGELFF
>TRBJ2-7|-|TRBV6-2/TRBV6-3|many
TGTGCCAGCAAGAGCGGACCCTACGAGCAGTACTTC
CASKSGPYEQYF
>TRBJ2-5|-|TRBV12-3/TRBV12-4|-
TGTGCCAGCCGGGGGGCCGGAGAGACCCAGTACTTC
CASRGAGETQYF
>TRBJ1-3|-|TRBV7-2|many
TGTGCCAGCAGCACTAGGCGACCGGTTGGTCCTGGAAACACCATATATTTT
CASSTRRPVGPGNTIYF
>TRBJ2-3|TRBD2|TRBV20-1|few
TGCAGTGCTGTAGCGGGAGGCTTCACAGATACGCAGTATTTT
CSAVAGGFTDTQYF
>TRBJ1-1|-|TRBV12-5|-
TGTGCTAGTGGGAAGGACTGGGCTGAAGCTTTCTTT
CASGKDWAEAFF
>TRBJ2-7|-|TRBV4-1|few
TGCGCCAGCAGCCAAGTGGGTTATGGGGTCTACGAGCAGTACTTC
CASSQVGYGVYEQYF
>TRBJ2-7|TRBD2|TRBV4-1|-
TGCGCCAGCAGCCAAGGACTAGCGGGAACCTACGAGCAGTACTTC
CASSQGLAGTYEQYF
>TRBJ1-1|-|TRBV7-9|few
TGTGCCAGCAACACGGACATTAACACTGAAGCTTTCTTT
CASNTDINTEAFF
>TRBJ2-7|-|TRBV7-4|many
TGTGCCAGCACCTCAACGGGCAGGATCTACGAGCAGTACTTC
CASTSTGRIYEQYF
>TRBJ1-5|-|TRBV7-9|-
TGTGCCAGCAGCGGACGGTCAGAGCCCCAGCATTTT
CASSGRSEPQHF
>TRBJ2-2|-|TRBV6-2/TRBV6-3|-
TGTGCCAGCAGTCGATCGAACACCGGGGAGCTGTTTTTT
CASSRSNTGELFF
>TRBJ2-5|-|TRBV15|-
TGTGCCACCAGCAGAGATCCAGGGGAAGGAGAGACCCAGTACTTC
CATSRDPGEGETQYF
>TRBJ1-1|-|TRBV6-5|few
TGTGCCAGCAGCCACGGCGACAGTCGGCGTGAAGCTTTCTTT
CASSHGDSRREAFF
>TRBJ1-3|-|TRBV20-1|few
TGCAGTGCTAGATCGGGACCTGGAAACACCATATATTTT
CSARSGPGNTIYF
>TRBJ2-1|TRBD1|TRBV10-3|few
TGTGCCATCAGTGGACAGGGGTCGTCCTACAATGAGCAGTTCTTC
CAISGQGSSYNEQFF
>TRBJ2-5|-|TRBV7-2|-
TGTGCCAGCAGCCCGGGGGAACCCCGAGGGGAGACCCAGTACTTC
CASSPGEPRGETQYF
>TRBJ1-2|TRBD1|TRBV18|few
TGTGCCAGCTCTCTTTCCGGGACAGGGGCCCGATATGGCTACACCTTC
CASSLSGTGARYGYTF
>TRBJ2-1|-|TRBV2|-
TGTGCCAGCAAAGGACGGGATGAGCAGTTCTTC
CASKGRDEQFF
>TRBJ2-5|TRBD1|TRBV11-2|medium-sized
TGTGCCAGCAGCTCAGCCCCGGGACAGGGGGGGGAGACCCAGTACTTC
CASSSAPGQGGETQYF
>TRBJ2-3|-|TRBV7-9|-
TGTGCCAGCAGCTTAGAGACTAGTGGGAGGCCACACGCAGATACGCAGTATTTT
CASSLETSGRPHADTQYF
>TRBJ1-1|-|TRBV27|many
TGTGCCAGCAGTTTATCACAGGGAACTGAAGCTTTCTTT
CASSLSQGTEAFF
>TRBJ2-2|TRBD2|TRBV7-8|many
TGTGCCAGCAGCTTAGTGCGGGGGATCTCCGGGGAGCTGTTTTTT
CASSLVRGISGELFF
>TRBJ1-1|-|TRBV14|-
TGTGCCAGCAGCCAAGGAGCGGGAGCTGAAGCTTTCTTT
CASSQGAGAEAFF
>TRBJ2-7|TRBD2|TRBV7-2|many
TGTGCCAGCAGCCTCCGGGGGGGAGGGGCCTACGAGCAGTACTTC
CASSLRGGGAYEQYF
>TRBJ1-1|-|TRBV25-1|few
TGTGCCAGCAGTGAATACCAAGCCGGCGGGCGAACGGCTTTCTTT
CASSEYQAGGRTAFF
>TRBJ1-1|-|TRBV6-2/TRBV6-3|many
TGTGCCAGCAGTTACGGGGGCAGCTTGAACACTGAAGCTTTCTTT
CASSYGGSLNTEAFF
>TRBJ2-3|-|TRBV7-6|few
TGTGCCAGCAGCCGTAATCTAGATACGCAGTATTTT
CASSRNLDTQYF
>TRBJ1-2|-|TRBV25-1|many
TGTGCCAGCAGTGAATGGGGCGGCCCCAACTATGGCTACACCTTC
CASSEWGGPNYGYTF
>TRBJ2-2|TRBD2|TRBV4-1|few
TGCGCCAGCAGCCAAAGGTCGTTACTAGCGGGAGGAGGCAACGGGGAGCTGTTTTTT
CASSQRSLLAGGGNGELFF
>TRBJ1-1|-|TRBV25-1|-
TGTGCCAGCAGTCCCCGTAGGATTAACACTGAAGCTTTCTTT
CASSPRRINTEAFF
>TRBJ2-3|TRBD2|TRBV6-2/TRBV6-3|-
TGTGCCAGCAGTTACCTGGCTAGCGGGGGATTCACAGATACGCAGTATTTT
CASSYLASGGFTDTQYF